This TCR beta chain is drawn from a study of blood T cells in healthy people across ages. Overall study context: With template switching, about one barcoded beta molecule was captured per two T cells. Study results and caveats: A strong correlation between TCR beta diversity and naive T cell percentage was seen.

With a J-beta primer mix and a sample-barcoded 5' primer, a second PCR ran about 7 to 11 cycles. Each sample provided no less than 2.5 million CDR3-containing paired-end reads. From the 5' RACE reads, TCRdb called clonotypes with MiXCR, one entry per CDR3 protein. The data contain 1.2 million to 1.5 million distinct CDR3 sequences, roughly 59% of them singletons. The germline CDR1 and CDR2 sequences are DFQATT and SNEGSKA (reference sequence). The CDR3 is 12 residues long. Trimming shortened V by 3 bases and J by 7 bases, and 7 bases separated the two germline ends. In regard to this clonotype: Its antigen is currently unknown.

Sequencing input: blood. The receptor was isolated from a man aged 18 to 35 in good health. The chain links TRBV20-1 to TRBJ1-6; D call uncertain. CDR3 protein: CSASDRNSPLHF. As DNA, the CDR3 is TGCAGTGCTAGTGATCGAAATTCACCCCTCCACTTT.